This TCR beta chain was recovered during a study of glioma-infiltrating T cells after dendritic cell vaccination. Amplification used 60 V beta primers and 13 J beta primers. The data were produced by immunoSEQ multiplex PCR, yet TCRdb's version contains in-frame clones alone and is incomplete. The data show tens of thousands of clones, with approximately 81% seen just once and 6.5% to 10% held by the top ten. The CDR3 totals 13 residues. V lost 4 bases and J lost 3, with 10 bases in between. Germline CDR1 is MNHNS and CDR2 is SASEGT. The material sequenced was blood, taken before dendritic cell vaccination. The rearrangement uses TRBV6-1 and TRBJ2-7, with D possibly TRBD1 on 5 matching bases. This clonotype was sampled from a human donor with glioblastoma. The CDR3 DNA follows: TGTGCCAGCAGTGTACCAGGGCTCTACGAGCAGTACTTC. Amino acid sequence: CASSVPGLYEQYF.